Each of the 23 T cell receptor beta chains below was sequenced from the same sample in a study of tissue T cells after allogeneic stem cell transplantation. Profiling relied on immunoSEQ multiplex PCR, and the TCRdb table lists in-frame clones only, not all of them. The sample includes some 25,000 clones, roughly nine tenths of them seen just once. This sample comprised blood, obtained before transplantation. Receptor source: a male donor at least 60 years old who later had graft-versus-host disease after an allogeneic stem cell transplant.

The V gene is TRBV21-1, the J gene TRBJ2-7; the tabulated D call, TRBD2, remains unverified against the DNA. TRBV21-1 is labeled a pseudogene. The length of the CDR3 is 12 residues. This chain's CDR3 is CASSKAFYEQYF. The CDR3 coding sequence is TGTGCCAGCAGCAAAGCCTTCTACGAGCAGTACTTC.

This clone was detected once. The V and J genes are TRBV10-3 and TRBJ1-5; no clear D gene. The CDR3 has 12 amino acids. CDR1 is ENHRY, CDR2 SYGVKD, per germline. The V end lost 4 bases, the J end lost 4 bases, and 5 bases lay between the germline ends. The CDR3 region is CAISGPNQPQHF. The CDR3, as DNA: TGTGCCATCAGTGGCCCGAATCAGCCCCAGCATTTT.

The sample holds one count of this clone. The J gene is TRBJ2-1, the V gene TRBV7-2; possibly TRBD1 or TRBD2 for D (5 bases each). Germline CDR1 is SGHTA and CDR2 is FQGNSA. Trimming removed 5 bases from V and 8 bases from J, with 13 bases in between. CDR3 length equals 13 residues. The CDR3 DNA reads TGTGCCAGCAGCCCCTCGGGGCTAGATGAGCAGTTCTTC. Protein sequence: CASSPSGLDEQFF.

V is TRBV6-5 and J is TRBJ1-3; D ambiguous. This CDR3 comprises 13 residues. V lost 6 bases to trimming and J lost 7 bases, with 13 bases between them. The germline gives CDR1 MNHEY, CDR2 SVGAGI. The CDR3 DNA reads as TGTGCCAGCAGCGCGGACTCCCGGAACACCATATATTTT. Protein product: CASSADSRNTIYF.

V gene TRBV7-9 combines with J gene TRBJ1-3; D is unclear. The CDR3 is 12 residues long. Germline assignment: CDR1 SEHNR and CDR2 FQNEAQ (reference sequence). Between the trimmed V and J ends, which lost 2 bases and 3 bases, there was a span of 2 bases. CDR3 nucleotide sequence: TGTGCCAGCAGCTTAAGTGGAAACACCATATATTTT. This translates into CASSLSGNTIYF.

The rearrangement joins TRBV3-1 (or the pseudogene TRBV3-2) to TRBJ2-5; no clear D. CDR3 length: 15 residues. The germline V gene encodes CDR1 LGHDT and CDR2 YNNKEL (reference sequence). Deletions cut 1 base from V and 0 bases from J, with 9 bases between. CDR3 sequence reads: CASSQVLVYQETQYF. DNA of the CDR3: TGTGCCAGCAGCCAAGTGTTGGTGTACCAAGAGACCCAGTACTTC.

This chain uses TRBV6-4 with TRBJ2-3; D ambiguous. CDR1 and CDR2 from the germline V gene are MRHNA and SNTAGT. The CDR3 contains 13 residues. V lost 6 bases and J 5 bases, leaving 12 bases between the germline ends. The CDR3 coding sequence is TGTGCCAGCAGCCTTACCTGGCAAGATACGCAGTATTTT. The encoded protein is CASSLTWQDTQYF.

The chain carries TRBV6-5 and TRBJ2-3; D tentatively reads TRBD1 or TRBD2 (5 bases each). The V end lost 5 bases, the J end lost 4 bases, and 16 bases lay between the germline ends. The CDR3 covers 15 residues. Germline CDR1 is MNHEY and CDR2 is SVGAGI. The CDR3 DNA follows: TGTGCCAGCAGTCCCCCGGGCCTGGGGGCAGATACGCAGTATTTT. Translation gives CASSPPGLGADTQYF.

The chain couples TRBV14 to TRBJ2-2, with 8 nucleotides matching TRBD2. The germline V gene has CDR1 SGHDN and CDR2 FVKESK. After removal of 4 bases from V and 1 base from J, the junction contained 2 bases not matched to a gene. The CDR3 is 15 amino acids. The DNA for the CDR3 is TGTGCCAGCAGCCTAACTAGCGGGAACACCGGGGAGCTGTTTTTT. Its translation: CASSLTSGNTGELFF.

V and J are TRBV25-1 and TRBJ1-2, with D tentatively TRBD1 (6 bases). The ends were cut back, 8 bases at V and 5 bases at J, with 21 bases in the middle. Looked up from germline, CDR1 is MGHDK and CDR2 is SYGVNS. This CDR3 has 15 residues. The CDR3 nucleotides read TGTGCCAGCGTAGCGCAGGGGTCCCAAGGATATGGCTACACCTTC. Its translation: CASVAQGSQGYGYTF.

The chain joins TRBV14 to TRBJ2-7, with D unclear. V dropped 1 base and J dropped 9 bases, with 7 bases sitting between them. Germline V gene sequence: CDR1 SGHDN, CDR2 FVKESK. The CDR3 spans 11 residues. The DNA of the CDR3 is TGTGCCAGCAGCCAAGTAGGCGCGCAGTACTTC. Amino acid sequence: CASSQVGAQYF.

V is TRBV28 and J is TRBJ1-3; TRBD1 agrees at 7 bases. Germline CDR1 MDHEN, CDR2 SYDVKM. The CDR3 runs to 15 residues. V lost 6 bases to trimming and J lost 2 bases; unmatched junction nucleotides: 7. The CDR3 sequence is CASSKPGQTGNTIYF. As DNA, the CDR3 is TGTGCCAGCAGCAAACCGGGACAGACTGGAAACACCATATATTTT.

The rearrangement links TRBV24-1 to TRBJ2-5, with 8 bases matching TRBD1. V trimming: 4 bases; J trimming: 1 base; junction bases outside the gene matches: 10. CDR3 length: 17 residues. Looked up from germline, CDR1 is KGHDR and CDR2 is SFDVKD. The chain's CDR3 is CATSDPLGQGGQETQYF. The CDR3 nucleotides are TGTGCCACCAGTGACCCCCTCGGACAGGGTGGCCAAGAGACCCAGTACTTC.

V usage is TRBV2 and J usage is TRBJ1-2; D ambiguous. This CDR3 is built from 15 residues. The V gene's germline CDR1 is SNHLY and CDR2 FYNNEI. Trimming shortened V by 0 bases and J by 6 bases, and 14 bases separated the two germline ends. CDR3 sequence (DNA): TGTGCCAGCAGTGAAGCGCACCCCAGCCGAAATGGCTACACCTTC. Its translation is CASSEAHPSRNGYTF.

This clone was detected only once. The V gene is TRBV7-9, the J gene TRBJ1-6; tentatively, D is TRBD1 (6 bases). V was shortened by 5 bases and J by 2 bases, with 16 bases between the two germline ends. Germline CDR1 is SEHNR and CDR2 is FQNEAQ (reference sequence). The length of the CDR3 is 17 residues. The CDR3: CASSPSTGTPYNSPLHF. The DNA of the CDR3 is TGTGCCAGCAGCCCCAGCACAGGGACCCCCTATAATTCACCCCTCCACTTT.

The chain links TRBV27 to TRBJ2-2, with D maybe TRBD1 (5 bases). Germline CDR1 MNHEY, CDR2 SMNVEV (reference sequence). The CDR3 loop spans 16 amino acids. Trimming removed 8 bases from V and 4 bases from J, with 20 bases in between. CDR3 bases: TGTGCCAGCGCTCCGTATGCGACAGACTCCACCGGGGAGCTGTTTTTT. Encoded protein: CASAPYATDSTGELFF.

V and J are TRBV5-4 and TRBJ2-7; 12 positions agree with TRBD2. The CDR3 length is 17 residues. The ends lost 2 bases at V and 0 bases at J; junction bases unmatched: 6. CDR1 and CDR2 (germline): SGHNT, YYREEE (reference sequence). This CDR3 reads CASSFTQTSGGSYEQYF. The CDR3 DNA is TGTGCCAGCAGCTTTACTCAGACTAGCGGGGGCTCCTACGAGCAGTACTTC. Filled out from reference TRBV5-4 and TRBJ2-7, the complete variable domain reads ETGVTQSPTHLIKTRGQQVTLRCSSQSGHNTVSWYQQALGQGPQFIFQYYREEENGRGNFPPRFSGLQFPNYSSELNVNALELDDSALYLCASSFTQTSGGSYEQYFGPGTRLTVT.

The chain links TRBV28 to TRBJ1-1; D may be TRBD1 (5 bases). The V end was cut by 7 bases, the J end by 2 bases, with 11 bases between. This CDR3 region has 13 residues. Germline V gene lookup returns CDR1 MDHEN and CDR2 SYDVKM. In DNA form, the CDR3 reads TGTGCCAGCATCAACAGGAAAAACACTGAAGCTTTCTTT. Protein product: CASINRKNTEAFF.

This clone was observed a handful of times. The rearrangement uses TRBV5-8 and TRBJ1-2, with D perhaps matching TRBD1 (6 bases). CDR1 and CDR2 (germline): SGHTS, YDEGEE. This CDR3 contains 14 residues. V was clipped by 4 bases and J by 2 bases, with 12 bases between them. In nucleotides, the CDR3 is TGTGCCAGCAGCCTACAGGGATTCAACTATGGCTACACCTTC. It codes for CASSLQGFNYGYTF.

The chain uses TRBV14 and TRBJ1-2; D not resolved. The germline CDR1 and CDR2 sequences are SGHDN and FVKESK. Between the trimmed V and J ends, which lost 1 base and 5 bases, there was a span of 11 bases. The CDR3 has 14 amino acids. CDR3 amino acids: CASSQGVGGYGYTF. As DNA, the CDR3 is TGTGCCAGCAGCCAAGGTGTGGGCGGGTATGGCTACACCTTC.

For the CDR3, the DNA is TGCGCCAGCAGCCAAGATTTTACGGATATTCAGCCCCAGCATTTT. Encoded protein: CASSQDFTDIQPQHF. The rearrangement links TRBV4-1 to TRBJ1-5; no definite D call. This CDR3 region has 15 residues. CDR1 and CDR2 from the germline V gene are MGHRA and YSYEKL. V shed 0 bases and J shed 6 bases, with 12 bases lying between them.

V gene TRBV28 combines with J gene TRBJ1-1; no clear D gene. V was pared by 2 bases and J by 2 bases, with 9 bases between. The CDR3 length is 14 residues. Germline assignment: CDR1 MDHEN and CDR2 SYDVKM. As DNA, the CDR3 is TGTGCCAGCAGTTTAGCCGGCAGAAACACTGAAGCTTTCTTT. This encodes CASSLAGRNTEAFF.

This sequence joins TRBV7-3 and TRBJ1-5; maybe TRBD1 (6 bases). Germline assignment: CDR1 SGHTA and CDR2 FQGTGA. V lost 0 bases and J lost 4, with 10 bases in between. This CDR3 comprises 15 residues. CDR3 region: CASSLTGGQNQPQHF. Written as DNA, the CDR3 is TGTGCCAGCAGCTTAACCGGGGGCCAAAATCAGCCCCAGCATTTT.